This T cell receptor beta chain was captured in a study of T cells in Graves' hyperthyroidism and ophthalmopathy. Study-wide points: Classification by a 13 V-J model distinguished ophthalmopathy from stable hyperthyroidism.

The V end was cut by 6 bases, the J end by 2 bases, with 13 bases between. From germline, CDR1 is ENHRY and CDR2 SYGVKD. The CDR3 spans 14 residues. Of note for this clonotype: The antigen is undetermined.

Based on clinical symptoms, serum thyroxine and TRAb, thyroid ultrasound and orbital computed tomography, diagnoses were reached. The investigators amplified TCR beta CDR3 regions from RNA transcripts. The study used the HTBI primer set for a first-round RT-PCR of the TCR CDR3. TCRdb processed the multiplex PCR reads anew with MiXCR; each CDR3 protein has one entry. The sample lists over 650,000 distinct CDR3 sequences; about 45% were seen once. This chain connects TRBV10-3 to TRBJ1-2; D may be TRBD1 (6 bases). The receptor was derived from an adult man with Graves' disease, either hyperthyroidism or ophthalmopathy (not recorded which). The material sequenced was peripheral blood or thyroid tissue (not recorded which). CDR3 loop: CAIRRGTGNYGYTF. The CDR3, as DNA: TGTGCCATCAGGAGAGGTACAGGGAACTATGGCTACACCTTC.